Following are 30 T cell receptor beta chains from one sample sequenced in a study of human T cells and chemical hapten exposure (dated by TCRdb to about 2021). The time point label here, explained by the study, means: patch test 2, 6 weeks after DPC sensitization. The treatment or condition label of this sample denotes: therapeutic diphenylcyclopropenone sensitization with weekly scalp DPC. The library relied on RACE. The sequencing machine was a NextSeq 500. Using fastp trimming at Q25 and MiXCR clonotype assembly, TCRdb reanalyzed the public sequencing data and kept in-frame beta chains. One record per CDR3 amino acid sequence lists the most common genes and DNA. The sample data list 96,000 or so distinct CDR3 sequences, and 9.3% of these were observed just once. More than 2% of the sample rests with the top ten. The material was whole blood, obtained in connection with sensitization to the hapten diphenylcyclopropenone (DPC). All receptors derive from a woman aged 40-49 years with alopecia areata. Some clones in this sample may be carry-over from other donors' samples.

V and J are TRBV24-1 and TRBJ2-5; unclear D gene. The CDR3 is 11 residues long. The V gene's germline CDR1 is KGHDR and CDR2 SFDVKD. Trimming cost V 1 base and J 5 bases, with 1 base left between them. This CDR3 is CATSDFETQYF. CDR3 nucleotide sequence: TGTGCCACCAGTGATTTTGAGACCCAGTACTTC.

This rearrangement joins TRBV9 to TRBJ2-7; D uncertain. The V gene lost 0 bases and the J gene lost 2 bases, with 9 bases spanning the gap. Germline loops: CDR1 SGDLS, CDR2 YYNGEE. CDR3 length: 14 amino acids. The CDR3 loop is CASSVEDGTYEQYF. The CDR3, as DNA: TGTGCCAGCAGCGTAGAGGACGGAACCTACGAGCAGTACTTC.

The genes are TRBV7-2 and TRBJ2-5; the match to TRBD2 covers 10 bases. CDR3 length: 15 residues. V gave up 7 bases and J gave up 5 bases; unmatched junction bases: 10. The V gene's germline CDR1 is SGHTA and CDR2 FQGNSA. The CDR3 bases are TGTGCCAGCACCAAATTAGCGGGAGGCTTGGAGACCCAGTACTTC. Its translation: CASTKLAGGLETQYF.

J is TRBJ1-1 and V is TRBV6-6, with 8 nucleotides matching TRBD1. After removal of 6 bases from V and 4 bases from J, the junction contained 4 bases not matched to a gene. The germline V gene has CDR1 MNHNY and CDR2 SVGAGI (reference sequence). CDR3 size: 13 residues. CDR3 nucleotides: TGTGCCAGCAGCGCACAGGGGGGCACTGAAGCTTTCTTT. Its translation is CASSAQGGTEAFF.

This clonotype was detected only a few times. The rearrangement uses TRBV12-3 or TRBV12-4 and TRBJ2-1; no definite D call. The CDR3 extends over 14 amino acids. The germline V and J ends were trimmed by 4 bases and 0 bases, with 7 bases remaining between them. CDR3 region: CASSSQLSYNEQFF. The CDR3 bases are TGTGCCAGCAGTTCCCAGCTCTCCTACAATGAGCAGTTCTTC.

This clonotype was recorded many times. This chain joins TRBV6-2 or TRBV6-3 and TRBJ1-5; perhaps TRBD1 as D (5 bases). This CDR3 comprises 14 residues. The V end lost 7 bases, the J end lost 2 bases, and 12 bases lay between the germline ends. Germline CDR1 MNHEY, CDR2 SVGEGT. The CDR3 nucleotides read TGTGCCAGCACCGGGGGTTATGGCAATCAGCCCCAGCATTTT. It is translated as CASTGGYGNQPQHF.

This chain's CDR3 is CASSSVNSPLHF. CDR3 in DNA: TGTGCCAGCAGTTCGGTTAATTCACCCCTCCACTTT. The chain carries TRBV28 and TRBJ1-6; unclear D gene. CDR3 length: 12 residues. Germline V gene lookup returns CDR1 MDHEN and CDR2 SYDVKM. Trimming pared 4 bases from V and 6 bases from J, leaving 4 bases between.

The table lists this clonotype with a few counts. CDR3: CASTRPRGAGGKNIQYF. The CDR3 DNA reads as TGTGCCAGCACCCGCCCCCGGGGGGCGGGAGGGAAAAACATTCAGTACTTC. V usage is TRBV28 and J usage is TRBJ2-4; 9 bases agree with TRBD2. J gave up 4 bases and V 7 bases, and 14 bases lay outside the gene matches. The CDR3 length is 17 residues. Germline V gene lookup returns CDR1 MDHEN and CDR2 SYDVKM.

The V and J genes are TRBV5-4 and TRBJ1-6; D unclear. Deletions cut 4 bases from V and 4 bases from J, with 9 bases between. Per germline, CDR1 SGHNT and CDR2 YYREEE (reference sequence). This CDR3 comprises 14 residues. The CDR3 DNA sequence: TGTGCCAGCAGCCTGGAGGGTTATAATTCACCCCTCCACTTT. Its protein product is CASSLEGYNSPLHF. The whole variable domain, remainder taken from reference TRBV5-4 and TRBJ1-6, is ETGVTQSPTHLIKTRGQQVTLRCSSQSGHNTVSWYQQALGQGPQFIFQYYREEENGRGNFPPRFSGLQFPNYSSELNVNALELDDSALYLCASSLEGYNSPLHFGNGTRLTVT.

J is TRBJ2-7 and V is TRBV28; a weak D match, TRBD1 (6 bases). Germline values: CDR1 MDHEN, CDR2 SYDVKM. V was trimmed by 6 bases and J by 3 bases, leaving 21 bases between them. This CDR3 has 16 amino acids. CDR3 amino acids: CASSLGGRVLDYEQYF. For the CDR3, the DNA is TGTGCCAGCAGCTTAGGGGGTCGGGTTCTTGACTACGAGCAGTACTTC.

This clonotype has more than one count but fewer than ten. The rearrangement joins TRBV20-1 to TRBJ2-7, with TRBD1 as a possible D gene (7 bases). CDR1 is DFQATT and CDR2 is SNEGSKA in the germline V gene (reference sequence). V shed 3 bases and J shed 2 bases, with 17 bases lying between them. This CDR3 contains 15 residues. The CDR3 DNA follows: TGCAGTGCTAGGTCGGAGGAGGGGGCCACCTACGAGCAGTACTTC. This translates into CSARSEEGATYEQYF.

The chain combines TRBV13 with TRBJ2-7; TRBD2 agrees at 8 bases. CDR1 and CDR2 from the germline V gene are PRHDT and FYEKMQ (reference sequence). V trimming: 5 bases; J trimming: 7 bases; junction bases outside the gene matches: 10. The CDR3 is made up of 14 amino acids. CDR3 sequence: CASSGPGTRGEQYF. As DNA, the CDR3 is TGTGCCAGCAGCGGGCCGGGGACTAGGGGAGAGCAGTACTTC.

This clonotype was counted ten times or more. The chain uses TRBV11-2 and TRBJ1-2, with 11 bases lining up with TRBD1. The CDR3 totals 15 residues. V gave up 1 base and J gave up 4 bases; unmatched junction bases: 2. CDR1 and CDR2 (germline): SGHAT, FQNNGV. The CDR3 reads CASSLGTGGSYGYTF. Written as DNA, the CDR3 is TGTGCCAGCAGCTTAGGGACAGGGGGCTCCTATGGCTACACCTTC.

CDR3 sequence: CASSSFNNEQFF. For the CDR3, the DNA is TGTGCCAGCAGCTCATTTAACAATGAGCAGTTCTTC. The rearrangement joins TRBV7-2 to TRBJ2-1; no definite D call. Germline assignment: CDR1 SGHTA and CDR2 FQGNSA. V gave up 4 bases and J gave up 5 bases, with 6 bases separating them. CDR3 length: 12 amino acids.

This clonotype has just a few counts. The CDR3 is CSASDRGGYQETQYF. CDR3 DNA sequence: TGCAGTGCTAGCGACAGGGGGGGTTATCAAGAGACCCAGTACTTC. The chain is built from TRBV20-1 and TRBJ2-5, with 9 bases matching TRBD1. CDR1 is DFQATT, CDR2 SNEGSKA, per germline (reference sequence). This CDR3 is built from 15 residues. The J segment lost 2 bases and the V segment lost 3 bases, leaving 7 bases of the junction unmatched.

This clonotype was seen only a few times. V is TRBV7-9 and J is TRBJ1-1; tentative D call: TRBD1 (5 bases). V lost 5 bases and J lost 0, with 13 bases in between. Germline CDR1 and CDR2: SEHNR and FQNEAQ (reference sequence). The CDR3 contains 15 residues. DNA of the CDR3: TGTGCCAGCAGCGCCGTGGGACTCATGAACACTGAAGCTTTCTTT. Translating gives CASSAVGLMNTEAFF.

The chain carries TRBV18 and TRBJ1-5, with D possibly TRBD1 on 5 matching bases. Trimming stripped 6 bases from V and 7 bases from J, with 16 bases between. Germline lookup yields CDR1 KGHSH and CDR2 LQKENI. The CDR3 is made up of 14 amino acids. CDR3 nucleotide sequence: TGTGCCAGCTCGGGGGGACGAGAGGGGCAGCCCCAGCATTTT. This sequence encodes CASSGGREGQPQHF.

This clonotype was recorded a few times. This chain connects TRBV7-9 to TRBJ1-4, with a weak D call TRBD1 (6 bases). V dropped 5 bases and J dropped 6 bases, with 16 bases sitting between them. The germline CDR1 and CDR2 sequences are SEHNR and FQNEAQ (reference sequence). The CDR3 has 15 residues. CDR3 region: CASSPLRGGDEKLFF. The CDR3 bases are TGTGCCAGCAGCCCCCTCAGGGGAGGGGATGAAAAACTGTTTTTT.

Turning to this clonotype: Given a much more abundant clone one base away, this may be a read error. V is TRBV20-1 and J is TRBJ2-7; D is perhaps TRBD2 (5 bases). V was pared by 0 bases and J by 4 bases, with 13 bases between. Germline V gene sequence: CDR1 DFQATT, CDR2 SNEGSKA (reference sequence). This CDR3 has 14 residues. CDR3 loop: CSAREWGEEYEQYF. CDR3 DNA: TGCAGTGCTAGAGAGTGGGGAGAAGAGTACGAGCAGTACTTC.

V is TRBV10-3 and J is TRBJ2-7, with 10 bases lining up with TRBD1. The CDR3 has 15 residues. Losses at the gene ends were 4 bases for V and 4 bases for J; bases not matched to a gene: 7. Germline CDR1 and CDR2: ENHRY and SYGVKD. The CDR3 region has the DNA TGTGCCATCAGTGCCGGGACAGGGGCTATATACGAGCAGTACTTC. Its translation: CAISAGTGAIYEQYF.

The rearrangement uses TRBV18 and TRBJ1-1; D might be TRBD1 (6 bases). Trimming cost V 6 bases and J 0 bases, with 14 bases left between them. The CDR3 totals 15 residues. CDR1 is KGHSH and CDR2 is LQKENI in the germline V gene. The DNA of the CDR3 is TGTGCCAGCTCCCCGGACAGATCGCTGAACACTGAAGCTTTCTTT. The encoded protein is CASSPDRSLNTEAFF.

The sample holds many counts of this clonotype. V usage is TRBV7-8 and J usage is TRBJ2-1; a weak D match, TRBD2 (5 bases). Trimming shortened V by 2 bases and J by 15 bases, and 20 bases separated the two germline ends. Germline V CDR1 and CDR2: SGHVS, FQNEAQ. The CDR3 has 14 residues. The DNA of the CDR3 is TGTGCCAGCAGCTTAACGTCAGGTGCTAGCCCCGCGTTCTTC. Its protein product is CASSLTSGASPAFF.

Many counts were recorded for this clonotype. The gene calls are TRBV7-3 and TRBJ2-2, with D maybe TRBD1 (6 bases). V was shortened by 2 bases and J by 4 bases, with 11 bases between the two germline ends. This CDR3 region has 15 residues. CDR1 and CDR2 (germline): SGHTA, FQGTGA. Written as DNA, the CDR3 is TGTGCCAGCAGCTTATCCTCAGGGGTCACCGGGGAGCTGTTTTTT. Its protein is CASSLSSGVTGELFF.

This clonotype was found many times. CDR3 loop: CASSPTGAGEQYF. The DNA for the CDR3 is TGTGCCAGCAGCCCGACTGGGGCCGGCGAGCAGTACTTC. This chain connects TRBV7-9 to TRBJ2-7; D might be TRBD1 (5 bases). There are 13 residues in the CDR3. With 5 bases removed from V and 6 bases from J, the gap between germline ends came to 14 bases. CDR1 and CDR2 from the germline V gene are SEHNR and FQNEAQ (reference sequence).

This clonotype occurred a few times. The chain has TRBV20-1 and TRBJ2-1, with 13 positions matching TRBD2. The germline CDR1 and CDR2 sequences are DFQATT and SNEGSKA (reference sequence). The trim removed 6 bases at V and 8 bases at J, leaving 10 bases unmatched. The CDR3 totals 15 residues. The CDR3, as DNA: TGCAGTGCCACCCACGGGACTAGCGGGATTGATGAGCAGTTCTTC. Translating it yields CSATHGTSGIDEQFF.

In its sample, this clonotype was seen a few times. The rearrangement uses TRBV24-1 and TRBJ1-5; TRBD1 agrees at 8 bases. Germline V gives CDR1 KGHDR, CDR2 SFDVKD. CDR3 size: 13 residues. V lost 9 bases to trimming and J lost 4 bases; unmatched junction nucleotides: 4. As DNA, the CDR3 is TGTGCCACCTCCGGACAGGGAAATCAGCCCCAGCATTTT. Translated: CATSGQGNQPQHF.

At least ten counts were recorded for this clonotype. This chain uses TRBV5-1 with TRBJ2-3, with 12 bases identical to TRBD2. CDR1 and CDR2 (germline): SGHRS, YFSETQ. The J segment lost 5 bases and the V segment lost 1 base, leaving 5 bases of the junction unmatched. The CDR3 length is 16 residues. In DNA form, the CDR3 reads TGCGCCAGCAGCTTGTCTAGCGGGAGGGCCGGAGATACGCAGTATTTT. This encodes CASSLSSGRAGDTQYF.

This clonotype has a count of ten or more. The chain couples TRBV4-2 to TRBJ2-4; D is possibly TRBD2 (6 bases). The ends were cut back, 11 bases at V and 0 bases at J, with 14 bases in the middle. This CDR3 is built from 14 residues. Germline CDR1 LGHNA, CDR2 YNFKEQ. DNA of the CDR3: TGTGCCTCGGGGGTTTCCGGAGCCAAAAACATTCAGTACTTC. Its protein is CASGVSGAKNIQYF.

This clonotype came up many times. The V gene is TRBV13, the J gene TRBJ2-3; TRBD2 matches 9 bases. The CDR3 is 16 residues long. The trim removed 5 bases at V and 5 bases at J, leaving 11 bases unmatched. The germline V gene encodes CDR1 PRHDT and CDR2 FYEKMQ (reference sequence). This CDR3 reads CASSPGGSGRIDTQYF. In DNA, the CDR3 is TGTGCCAGCAGCCCCGGGGGGAGCGGGAGGATAGATACGCAGTATTTT.

This clonotype was counted many times. The V gene is TRBV5-1, the J gene TRBJ1-4, with TRBD1 matching 7 bases. The germline gives CDR1 SGHRS, CDR2 YFSETQ. With V trimmed by 3 bases and J by 4 bases, 3 bases remained unmatched. The CDR3 totals 14 residues. The CDR3 protein is CASSSQGYNEKLFF. DNA for the CDR3: TGCGCCAGCAGCTCACAGGGGTATAATGAAAAACTGTTTTTT.